The 24 T cell receptor beta chains given below trace back to one sample, sequenced in a study of Tregs in tolerant kidney transplant recipients. Assay: immunoSEQ multiplex PCR; the TCRdb copy retains only in-frame clones and omits some. Of 200,000 to 300,000 clones detected, 84% appear once; the ten largest clones hold less than 0.75%. Sequencing was carried out using CD4+ T cells from blood. The receptor set was obtained from a human donor in good health.

V usage is TRBV7-6 and J usage is TRBJ2-2; 8 bases are shared with TRBD2. This CDR3 has 18 amino acids. V shed 4 bases, J shed 0 bases, and the junction held 10 bases outside the gene matches. Germline V gives CDR1 SGHVS, CDR2 FNYEAQ. This CDR3 reads CASSSRTSRTPNTGELFF. CDR3 nucleotide sequence: TGTGCCAGCAGCTCAAGGACTAGCAGGACTCCGAACACCGGGGAGCTGTTTTTT. The whole variable domain, remainder taken from reference TRBV7-6 and TRBJ2-2, is GAGVSQSPRYKVTKRGQDVALRCDPISGHVSLYWYRQALGQGPEFLTYFNYEAQQDKSGLPNDRFSAERPEGSISTLTIQRTEQRDSAMYRCASSSRTSRTPNTGELFFGEGSRLTVL.

The chain employs TRBV7-9 and TRBJ1-3, with D unclear. V lost 3 bases to trimming and J lost 4 bases, with 16 bases between them. The CDR3 length is 16 residues. Germline CDR1 is SEHNR and CDR2 is FQNEAQ (reference sequence). The CDR3 coding sequence is TGTGCCAGCAGCTTTAGGACGACCTCGGAGGGAAACACCATATATTTT. Translating it yields CASSFRTTSEGNTIYF.

With regard to this clone: Different DNA sequences within this sample yield the same CDR3. The chain employs TRBV28 and TRBJ2-5; 12 bases map to TRBD2. CDR1 and CDR2 from the germline V gene are MDHEN and SYDVKM. This CDR3 has 15 residues. Unmatched junction bases numbered 0, after V lost 2 bases and J lost 2 bases. The CDR3 DNA is TGTGCCAGCAGTTTAACTAGCGGGGGGCAAGAGACCCAGTACTTC. This codes for CASSLTSGGQETQYF.

The chain is built from TRBV2 and TRBJ2-7, with 10 positions matching TRBD1. After removal of 10 bases from V and 3 bases from J, the junction contained 9 bases not matched to a gene. The CDR3 spans 14 residues. The germline V gene encodes CDR1 SNHLY and CDR2 FYNNEI. DNA of the CDR3: TGTGCCACCACCGGGACAGGGGTGAACTACGAGCAGTACTTC. This encodes CATTGTGVNYEQYF.

The chain recombines TRBV7-9 with TRBJ2-2; D gene ambiguous. The germline gives CDR1 SEHNR, CDR2 FQNEAQ (reference sequence). The CDR3 loop spans 13 amino acids. The V end lost 5 bases, the J end lost 9 bases, and 13 bases lay between the germline ends. The CDR3 DNA is TGTGCCAGCAGCCTCAGCTTAACCAGGGAGCTGTTTTTT. Protein: CASSLSLTRELFF.

The CDR3 reads CASSLDLLKRGYTF. The CDR3 DNA reads as TGTGCCAGCAGCCTTGACCTCCTCAAGCGGGGCTACACCTTC. The gene calls are TRBV7-6 and TRBJ1-2; no reliable D call. V was pared by 5 bases and J by 8 bases, with 18 bases between. Looked up from germline, CDR1 is SGHVS and CDR2 is FNYEAQ. The CDR3 totals 14 residues.

The rearrangement links TRBV4-1 to TRBJ1-1; TRBD1 is a possible D gene (5 bases). This CDR3 spans 17 amino acids. Trimming stripped 4 bases from V and 10 bases from J, with 28 bases between. Germline V gives CDR1 MGHRA, CDR2 YSYEKL. DNA of the CDR3: TGCGCCAGCAGCCGGGACCTTTGGGGGGATGGGAGTAGTGGAGCTTTCTTT. Its translation: CASSRDLWGDGSSGAFF.

The rearrangement joins TRBV6-5 to TRBJ2-2; D not resolved. V was cut by 4 bases and J by 0 bases, with 9 bases left in between. CDR3 size: 15 residues. Germline V gives CDR1 MNHEY, CDR2 SVGAGI. CDR3 residues: CASSFDRANTGELFF. The CDR3 nucleotides read TGTGCCAGCAGTTTCGATCGGGCGAACACCGGGGAGCTGTTTTTT.

This chain links TRBV6-5 with TRBJ2-3; TRBD2 agrees at 9 bases. V was clipped by 0 bases and J by 5 bases; unmatched bases: 6. CDR3 length equals 16 residues. The germline CDR1 and CDR2 sequences are MNHEY and SVGAGI. Here the CDR3 reads CASSYSAGGPRDTQYF. The CDR3 DNA reads as TGTGCCAGCAGTTACTCGGCGGGGGGGCCTAGAGATACGCAGTATTTT.

The chain joins TRBV9 to TRBJ2-2, with D tentatively TRBD2 (5 bases). Germline assignment: CDR1 SGDLS and CDR2 YYNGEE. V gave up 3 bases and J gave up 0 bases, with 6 bases separating them. This CDR3 has 14 residues. The CDR3 here is CASSGTSNTGELFF. The DNA for the CDR3 is TGTGCCAGCAGCGGGACTTCGAACACCGGGGAGCTGTTTTTT. Filled out from reference TRBV9 and TRBJ2-2, the complete variable domain reads DSGVTQTPKHLITATGQRVTLRCSPRSGDLSVYWYQQSLDQGLQFLIQYYNGEERAKGNILERFSAQQFPDLHSELNLSSLELGDSALYFCASSGTSNTGELFFGEGSRLTVL.

The chain is built from TRBV7-2 and TRBJ2-7, with D perhaps matching TRBD2 (5 bases). Trimming cost V 5 bases and J 3 bases, with 14 bases left between them. Germline V CDR1 and CDR2: SGHTA, FQGNSA. The CDR3 is 14 residues long. CDR3 in DNA: TGTGCCAGCAGCCGGAGCGGCCAAAACTACGAGCAGTACTTC. Amino acid sequence: CASSRSGQNYEQYF. Combining the CDR3 with reference TRBV7-2 and TRBJ2-7 gives the whole variable domain GAGVSQSPSNKVTEKGKDVELRCDPISGHTALYWYRQSLGQGLEFLIYFQGNSAPDKSGLPSDRFSAERTGGSVSTLTIQRTQQEDSAVYLCASSRSGQNYEQYFGPGTRLTVT.

The CDR3 reads CASSFTAGDQFF. The CDR3 DNA sequence: TGTGCCAGCAGTTTCACAGCGGGGGATCAGTTCTTC. The chain carries TRBV7-8 and TRBJ2-1; 8 bases map to TRBD2. J was trimmed by 13 bases and V by 6 bases; bases with no gene match: 8. The CDR3 totals 12 residues. Germline CDR1 and CDR2: SGHVS and FQNEAQ.

The chain couples TRBV6-4 to TRBJ2-2; 7 bases are shared with TRBD2. This CDR3 spans 15 amino acids. Germline-derived CDR1 and CDR2 are MRHNA and SNTAGT. Trimming took 4 bases from V and 4 from J; bases not matched to a gene: 6. This CDR3 reads CASSVSGASTGELFF. The CDR3 DNA sequence: TGTGCCAGCAGTGTCAGCGGGGCTTCCACCGGGGAGCTGTTTTTT.

This chain connects TRBV6-4 to TRBJ2-3; 9 nucleotides agree with TRBD2. This CDR3 spans 15 amino acids. From germline, CDR1 is MRHNA and CDR2 SNTAGT. J gave up 3 bases and V 5 bases, and 6 bases lay outside the gene matches. The chain's CDR3 is CASSPMTSGTDTQYF. The CDR3 nucleotides read TGTGCCAGCAGTCCGATGACTAGCGGAACAGATACGCAGTATTTT.

The V call is TRBV10-2, the J call TRBJ1-5; D is perhaps TRBD1 (5 bases). Germline V gene lookup returns CDR1 WSHSY and CDR2 SAAADI. The CDR3 runs to 17 residues. V lost 0 bases to trimming and J lost 5 bases, with 17 bases between them. The CDR3, as DNA: TGCGCCAGCAGTGAGTCGCAGTACAGGAGCCCCGATCAGCCCCAGCATTTT. Its protein product is CASSESQYRSPDQPQHF.

This sequence joins TRBV6-5 and TRBJ2-7; either TRBD1 or TRBD2 may supply D (5 bases each). V lost 6 bases and J 5 bases, leaving 11 bases between the germline ends. Germline CDR1 MNHEY, CDR2 SVGAGI. This CDR3 spans 12 amino acids. The chain's CDR3 is CASRGTWNEQYF. CDR3 DNA sequence: TGTGCCAGCAGGGGGACCTGGAACGAGCAGTACTTC.

The rearrangement joins TRBV28 to TRBJ1-3; D unclear. Germline V CDR1 and CDR2: MDHEN, SYDVKM. The CDR3 has 12 residues. The ends were cut back, 9 bases at V and 0 bases at J, with 6 bases in the middle. The CDR3 loop reads CASSLSGNTIYF. CDR3 nucleotides: TGTGCCAGTAGCCTCTCTGGAAACACCATATATTTT.

This clone has a single count. The chain carries TRBV2 and TRBJ1-2; 8 bases agree with TRBD1. Germline assignment: CDR1 SNHLY and CDR2 FYNNEI. This CDR3 has 15 amino acids. With V trimmed by 4 bases and J by 5 bases, 9 bases remained unmatched. The CDR3 DNA reads TGTGCCAGCAGTGCCTCAAGGACAGGGACATATGGCTACACCTTC. This sequence encodes CASSASRTGTYGYTF. The variable domain in full, with the rest retrieved from reference TRBV2 and TRBJ1-2, is EPEVTQTPSHQVTQMGQEVILRCVPISNHLYFYWYRQILGQKVEFLVSFYNNEISEKSEIFDDQFSVERPDGSNFTLKIRSTKLEDSAMYFCASSASRTGTYGYTFGSGTRLTVV.

This rearrangement joins TRBV4-1 to TRBJ1-5; D not resolved. The CDR3 loop spans 22 amino acids. The germline V gene encodes CDR1 MGHRA and CDR2 YSYEKL. V was clipped by 0 bases and J by 0 bases, with 27 bases between them. This chain's CDR3 is CASSQDPLRRNTEPYSNQPQHF. The CDR3 DNA sequence: TGCGCCAGCAGCCAAGACCCCCTAAGGAGGAACACCGAACCTTATAGCAATCAGCCCCAGCATTTT.

This chain's CDR3 is CASSQFGQGLLGANVLTF. The CDR3 bases are TGTGCCAGCAGCCAATTTGGACAGGGATTGCTCGGGGCCAACGTCCTGACTTTC. The chain is built from TRBV16 and TRBJ2-6; 8 nucleotides align to TRBD1. The CDR3 totals 18 residues. In germline, CDR1 is KGHSY, CDR2 FQNENV. The V gene end was trimmed by 1 base and the J gene end by 4 bases; junction bases not matched to a gene: 9.

The genes are TRBV11-1 and TRBJ2-2, with 8 bases aligning to TRBD2. J was trimmed by 2 bases and V by 2 bases; bases with no gene match: 4. This CDR3 has 16 residues. In germline, CDR1 is SGHAT, CDR2 FQDESV (reference sequence). CDR3 residues: CASSLRRGVNTGELFF. Here the CDR3 DNA reads TGTGCCAGCAGCTTAAGGCGGGGGGTCAACACCGGGGAGCTGTTTTTT.

The chain is built from TRBV5-1 and TRBJ2-5, with 8 bases that match TRBD2. The CDR3 is 15 residues long. Per the germline V gene, CDR1 is SGHRS and CDR2 is YFSETQ. V was clipped by 1 base and J by 4 bases; unmatched bases: 6. The CDR3 sequence: CASSLTSGGGETQYF. As DNA, the CDR3 is TGCGCCAGCAGCTTGACTAGCGGAGGTGGAGAGACCCAGTACTTC.

This chain joins TRBV30 and TRBJ1-1; D unresolved. This CDR3 spans 16 amino acids. The ends were cut back, 4 bases at V and 0 bases at J, with 18 bases in the middle. Germline CDR1 reads GTSNPN; CDR2 reads SVGIG (reference sequence). CDR3 DNA sequence: TGTGCCTGGAATCTAGGGCAAATACTCATGAACACTGAAGCTTTCTTT. It translates to CAWNLGQILMNTEAFF.

The V call is TRBV5-4, the J call TRBJ2-4; D is unclear. Germline loops: CDR1 SGHNT, CDR2 YYREEE (reference sequence). Trimming left V 0 bases short and J 6 bases short, with 7 bases between. CDR3 size: 13 residues. The CDR3 protein is CASSLDQRNIQYF. The CDR3 DNA is TGTGCCAGCAGCTTGGATCAGAGAAACATTCAGTACTTC.